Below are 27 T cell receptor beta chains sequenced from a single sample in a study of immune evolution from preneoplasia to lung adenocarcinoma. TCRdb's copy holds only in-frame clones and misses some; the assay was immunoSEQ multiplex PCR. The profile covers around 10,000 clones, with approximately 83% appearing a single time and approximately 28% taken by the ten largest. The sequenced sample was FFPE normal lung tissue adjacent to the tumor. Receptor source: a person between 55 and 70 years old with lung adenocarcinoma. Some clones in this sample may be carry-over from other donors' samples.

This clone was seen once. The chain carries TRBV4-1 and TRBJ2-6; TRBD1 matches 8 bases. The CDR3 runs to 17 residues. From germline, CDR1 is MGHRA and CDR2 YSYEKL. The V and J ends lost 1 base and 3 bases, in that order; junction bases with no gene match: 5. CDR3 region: CASSQAQGALGANVLTF. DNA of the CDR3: TGCGCCAGCAGCCAAGCGCAGGGGGCGCTTGGGGCCAACGTCCTGACTTTC.

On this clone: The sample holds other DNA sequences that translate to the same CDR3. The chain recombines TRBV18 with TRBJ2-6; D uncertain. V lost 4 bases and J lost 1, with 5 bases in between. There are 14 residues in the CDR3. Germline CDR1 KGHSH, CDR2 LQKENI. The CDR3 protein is CASSRASGANVLTF. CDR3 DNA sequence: TGTGCCAGCTCACGTGCGTCTGGGGCCAACGTCCTGACTTTC.

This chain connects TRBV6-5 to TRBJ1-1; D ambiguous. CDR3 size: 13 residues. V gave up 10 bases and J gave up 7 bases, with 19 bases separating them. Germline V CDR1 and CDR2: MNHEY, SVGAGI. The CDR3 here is CAIQRILEGEAFF. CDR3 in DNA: TGTGCCATACAACGGATCTTGGAGGGTGAAGCTTTCTTT.

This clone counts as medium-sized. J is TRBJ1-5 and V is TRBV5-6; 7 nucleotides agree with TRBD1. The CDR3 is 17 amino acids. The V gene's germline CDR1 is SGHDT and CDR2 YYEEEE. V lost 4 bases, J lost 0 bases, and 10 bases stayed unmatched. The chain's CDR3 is CASSQVRQGGSNQPQHF. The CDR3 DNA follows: TGTGCCAGCAGCCAAGTCCGACAGGGAGGTAGCAATCAGCCCCAGCATTTT.

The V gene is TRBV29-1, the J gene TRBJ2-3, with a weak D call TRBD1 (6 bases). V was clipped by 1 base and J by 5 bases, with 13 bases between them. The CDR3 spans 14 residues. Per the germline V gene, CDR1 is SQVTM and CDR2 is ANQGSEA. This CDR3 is CSVEVGAQGDTQYF. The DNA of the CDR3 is TGCAGCGTTGAAGTGGGGGCGCAGGGAGATACGCAGTATTTT.

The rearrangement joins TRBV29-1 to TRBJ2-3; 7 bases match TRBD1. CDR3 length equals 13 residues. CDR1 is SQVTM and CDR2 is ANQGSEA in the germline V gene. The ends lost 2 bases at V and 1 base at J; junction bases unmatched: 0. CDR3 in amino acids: CSVERGRTDTQYF. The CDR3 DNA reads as TGCAGCGTTGAAAGGGGGCGCACAGATACGCAGTATTTT.

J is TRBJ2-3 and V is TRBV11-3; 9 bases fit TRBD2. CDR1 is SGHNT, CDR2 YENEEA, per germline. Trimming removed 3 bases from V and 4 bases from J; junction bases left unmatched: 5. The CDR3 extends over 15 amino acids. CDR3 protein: CASSLGSGSSDTQYF. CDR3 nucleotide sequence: TGTGCCAGCAGCTTGGGTAGCGGGAGTTCAGATACGCAGTATTTT.

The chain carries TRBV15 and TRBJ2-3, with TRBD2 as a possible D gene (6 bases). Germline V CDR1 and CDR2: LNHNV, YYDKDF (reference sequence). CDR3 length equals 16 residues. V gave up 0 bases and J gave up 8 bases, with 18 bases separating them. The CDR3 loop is CATSRDRTGGLGTQYF. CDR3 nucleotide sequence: TGTGCCACCAGCAGAGATCGGACTGGAGGGTTAGGTACGCAGTATTTT. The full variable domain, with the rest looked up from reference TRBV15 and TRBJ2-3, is DAMVIQNPRYQVTQFGKPVTLSCSQTLNHNVMYWYQQKSSQAPKLLFHYYDKDFNNEADTPDNFQSRRPNTSFCFLDIRSPGLGDTAMYLCATSRDRTGGLGTQYFGPGTRLTVL.

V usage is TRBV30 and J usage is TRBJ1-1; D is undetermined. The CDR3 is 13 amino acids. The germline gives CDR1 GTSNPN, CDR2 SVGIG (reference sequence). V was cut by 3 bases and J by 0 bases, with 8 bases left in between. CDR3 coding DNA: TGTGCCTGGAGGGGCAGCCTGAACACTGAAGCTTTCTTT. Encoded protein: CAWRGSLNTEAFF.

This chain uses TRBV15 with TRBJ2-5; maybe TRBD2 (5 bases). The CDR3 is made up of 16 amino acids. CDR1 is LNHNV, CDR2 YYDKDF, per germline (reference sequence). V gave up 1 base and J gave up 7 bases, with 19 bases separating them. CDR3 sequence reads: CATSRGAEGGLGTQYF. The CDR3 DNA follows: TGTGCCACCAGCAGAGGGGCAGAGGGTGGCCTGGGGACCCAGTACTTC.

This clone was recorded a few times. CDR3 coding DNA: TGTGCCAGCAGCAGAACAGGGGATGGCGGGGAGCTGTTTTTT. This encodes CASSRTGDGGELFF. The chain combines TRBV6-4 with TRBJ2-2; 7 positions match TRBD1. V was pared by 6 bases and J by 7 bases, with 8 bases of the junction left unmatched. Germline values: CDR1 MRHNA, CDR2 SNTAGT. CDR3 length equals 14 residues.

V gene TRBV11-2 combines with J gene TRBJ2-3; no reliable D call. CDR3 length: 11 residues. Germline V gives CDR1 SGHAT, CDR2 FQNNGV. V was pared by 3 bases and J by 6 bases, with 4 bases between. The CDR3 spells CASSFVDTQYF. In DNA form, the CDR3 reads TGTGCCAGCAGCTTCGTGGATACGCAGTATTTT.

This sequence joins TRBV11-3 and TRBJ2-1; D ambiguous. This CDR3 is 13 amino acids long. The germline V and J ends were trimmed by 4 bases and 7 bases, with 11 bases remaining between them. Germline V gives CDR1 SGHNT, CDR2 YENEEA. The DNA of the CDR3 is TGTGCCAGCAGCTCCAATGGTGTAAATGAGCAGTTCTTC. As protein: CASSSNGVNEQFF.

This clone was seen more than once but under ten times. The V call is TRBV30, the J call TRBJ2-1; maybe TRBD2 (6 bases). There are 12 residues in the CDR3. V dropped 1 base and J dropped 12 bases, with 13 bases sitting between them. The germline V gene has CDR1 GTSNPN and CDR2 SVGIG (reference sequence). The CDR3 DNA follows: TGTGCCTGGAGTGACCGGGACTCCGCGCAGTTCTTC. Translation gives CAWSDRDSAQFF.

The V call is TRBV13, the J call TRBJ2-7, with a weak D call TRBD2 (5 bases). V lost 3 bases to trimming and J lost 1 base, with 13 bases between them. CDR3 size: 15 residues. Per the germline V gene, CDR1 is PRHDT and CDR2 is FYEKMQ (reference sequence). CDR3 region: CASSFEGLLSYEQYF. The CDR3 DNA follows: TGTGCCAGCAGCTTCGAGGGTCTGTTATCCTACGAGCAGTACTTC.

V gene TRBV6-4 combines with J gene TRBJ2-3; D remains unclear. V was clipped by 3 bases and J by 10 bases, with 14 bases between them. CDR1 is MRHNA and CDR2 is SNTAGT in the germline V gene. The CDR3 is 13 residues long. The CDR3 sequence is CASSEILPGPQYF. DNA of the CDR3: TGTGCCAGCAGTGAGATCCTCCCAGGACCGCAGTATTTT.

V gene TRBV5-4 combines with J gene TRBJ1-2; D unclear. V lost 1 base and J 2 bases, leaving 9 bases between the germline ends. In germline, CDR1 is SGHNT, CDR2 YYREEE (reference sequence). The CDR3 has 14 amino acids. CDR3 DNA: TGTGCCAGCAGCTTGCGGGGAGCGAACTATGGCTACACCTTC. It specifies CASSLRGANYGYTF.

DNA for the CDR3: TGTGCCAGCAGTTCAGGGGGCACTGGAAACACCATATATTTT. It specifies CASSSGGTGNTIYF. The chain uses TRBV25-1 and TRBJ1-3; TRBD1 matches at 8 bases. Germline V lookup: CDR1 MGHDK, CDR2 SYGVNS. V shed 5 bases, J shed 2 bases, and the junction held 2 bases outside the gene matches. The CDR3 sequence is 14 residues long.

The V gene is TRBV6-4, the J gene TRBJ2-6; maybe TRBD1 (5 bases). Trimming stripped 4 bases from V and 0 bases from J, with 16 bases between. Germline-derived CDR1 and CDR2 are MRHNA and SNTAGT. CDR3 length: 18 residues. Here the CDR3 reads CASSVSDSTNSGANVLTF. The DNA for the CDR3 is TGTGCCAGCAGTGTGAGCGACAGCACAAACTCTGGGGCCAACGTCCTGACTTTC.

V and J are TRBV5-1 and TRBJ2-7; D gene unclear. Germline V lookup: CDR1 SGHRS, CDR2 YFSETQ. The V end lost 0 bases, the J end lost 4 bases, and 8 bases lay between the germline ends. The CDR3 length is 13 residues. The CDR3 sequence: CASSLVPIYEQYF. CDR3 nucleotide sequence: TGCGCCAGCAGCTTGGTCCCAATTTACGAGCAGTACTTC. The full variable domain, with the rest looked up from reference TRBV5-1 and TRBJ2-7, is KAGVTQTPRYLIKTRGQQVTLSCSPISGHRSVSWYQQTPGQGLQFLFEYFSETQRNKGNFPGRFSGRQFSNSRSEMNVSTLELGDSALYLCASSLVPIYEQYFGPGTRLTVT.

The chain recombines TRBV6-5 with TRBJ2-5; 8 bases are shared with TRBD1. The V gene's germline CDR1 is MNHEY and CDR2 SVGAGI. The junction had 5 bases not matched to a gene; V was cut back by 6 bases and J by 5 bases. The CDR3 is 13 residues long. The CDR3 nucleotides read TGTGCCAGCAGCCCAGGGGGCTGGGAGACCCAGTACTTC. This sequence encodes CASSPGGWETQYF.

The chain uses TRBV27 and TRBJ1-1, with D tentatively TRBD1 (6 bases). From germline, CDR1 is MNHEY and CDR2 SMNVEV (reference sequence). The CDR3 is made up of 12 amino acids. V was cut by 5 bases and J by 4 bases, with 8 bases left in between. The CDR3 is CASSEGGTEAFF. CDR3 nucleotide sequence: TGTGCCAGCAGTGAGGGGGGCACTGAAGCTTTCTTT.

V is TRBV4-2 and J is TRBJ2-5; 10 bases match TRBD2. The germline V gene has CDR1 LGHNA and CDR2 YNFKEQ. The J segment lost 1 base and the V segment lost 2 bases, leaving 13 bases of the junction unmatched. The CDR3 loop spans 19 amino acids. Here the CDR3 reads CASSQLVSLAGTGQETQYF. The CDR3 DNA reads TGTGCCAGCAGCCAACTCGTATCACTAGCGGGAACAGGCCAAGAGACCCAGTACTTC.

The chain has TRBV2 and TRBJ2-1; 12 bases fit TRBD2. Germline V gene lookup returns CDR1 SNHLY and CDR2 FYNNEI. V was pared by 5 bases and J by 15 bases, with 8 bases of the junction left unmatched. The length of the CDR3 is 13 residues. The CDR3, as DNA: TGTGCCAGCAGTCTGACTAGCGGGAGTTCTCGGTTCTTC. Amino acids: CASSLTSGSSRFF.

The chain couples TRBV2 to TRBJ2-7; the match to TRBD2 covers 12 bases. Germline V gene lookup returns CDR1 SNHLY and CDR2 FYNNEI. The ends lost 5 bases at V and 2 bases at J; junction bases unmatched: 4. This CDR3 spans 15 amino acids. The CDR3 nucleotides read TGTGCCAGCAGTCCCAGGACTAGCGGGACCTACGAGCAGTACTTC. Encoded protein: CASSPRTSGTYEQYF.

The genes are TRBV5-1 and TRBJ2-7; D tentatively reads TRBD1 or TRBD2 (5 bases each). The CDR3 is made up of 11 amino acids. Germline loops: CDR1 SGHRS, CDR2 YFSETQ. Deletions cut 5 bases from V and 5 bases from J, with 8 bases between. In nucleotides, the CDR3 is TGCGCCAGCAGGAGGGACCACGAGCAGTACTTC. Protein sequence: CASRRDHEQYF. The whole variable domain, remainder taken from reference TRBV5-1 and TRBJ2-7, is KAGVTQTPRYLIKTRGQQVTLSCSPISGHRSVSWYQQTPGQGLQFLFEYFSETQRNKGNFPGRFSGRQFSNSRSEMNVSTLELGDSALYLCASRRDHEQYFGPGTRLTVT.

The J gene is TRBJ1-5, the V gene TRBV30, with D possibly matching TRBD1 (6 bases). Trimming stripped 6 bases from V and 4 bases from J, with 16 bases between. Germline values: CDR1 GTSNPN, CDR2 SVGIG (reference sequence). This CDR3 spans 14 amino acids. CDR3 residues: CACGGQSRNQPQHF. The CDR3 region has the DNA TGTGCCTGTGGGGGGCAGAGCAGAAATCAGCCCCAGCATTTT. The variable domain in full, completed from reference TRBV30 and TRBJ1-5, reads SQTIHQWPATLVQPVGSPLSLECTVEGTSNPNLYWYRQAAGRGLQLLFYSVGIGQISSEVPQNLSASRPQDRQFILSSKKLLLSDSGFYLCACGGQSRNQPQHFGDGTRLSIL.